This T cell receptor beta chain was profiled in a study of a mutant IDH1 vaccine in newly diagnosed glioma. Turning to the study itself: Most patients had received both radiotherapy and temozolomide, the prior options being radiotherapy, temozolomide, or both. The study, taken as a whole, reports: No link was apparently found between pseudoprogression and changes in top peripheral T cell clonotypes.

Per germline, CDR1 LNHDA and CDR2 SQIVND (reference sequence). This CDR3 spans 18 amino acids. Trimming removed 2 bases from V and 0 bases from J; junction bases left unmatched: 8. Concerning this clone: Its specificity is unknown.

Profiled with immunoSEQ multiplex PCR; TCRdb holds only in-frame clones, not every one. The repertoire holds fewer than 100,000 clones, with around nine tenths as singletons. Time point in this sample: baseline, week 1 (first vaccination visit). The treatment: pre-vaccination baseline after standard-of-care therapy. Donor diagnoses consisted of new WHO grade 3 or 4 IDH1-mutant, ATRX-lost astrocytomas. V usage is TRBV19 and J usage is TRBJ1-5; TRBD1 agrees at 9 bases. This sample comprised PBMCs, obtained from a glioma patient treated with radiotherapy, temozolomide or both. This receptor was taken from a woman aged 50 to 60 with glioma. This chain's CDR3 is CASSIRGQGGYSNQPQHF. The CDR3 nucleotides are TGTGCCAGTAGTATACGGGGACAGGGAGGTTATAGCAATCAGCCCCAGCATTTT.